The 15 T cell receptor beta chains below were found in one sample sequenced in a study of blood T cell repertoires in COVID-19. Assay: immunoSEQ multiplex PCR; the TCRdb copy retains only in-frame clones and omits some. The repertoire consists of about 300,000 clones, with 75% to 90% occurring once and the leading ten covering roughly 2.2%. Source material: PBMCs or T cells enriched from blood (not recorded which). These receptors all stem from a man younger than 40 who had recovered from COVID-19.

The genes are TRBV5-4 and TRBJ2-2; D is unresolved. The length of the CDR3 is 15 residues. V gave up 0 bases and J gave up 1 base, with 7 bases separating them. Germline-derived CDR1 and CDR2 are SGHNT and YYREEE (reference sequence). The CDR3 here is CASSLGSGNTGELFF. The CDR3 region has the DNA TGTGCCAGCAGCTTGGGATCCGGGAACACCGGGGAGCTGTTTTTT.

The rearrangement joins TRBV19 to TRBJ1-2; D not certain. The CDR3 length is 11 residues. CDR1 is LNHDA, CDR2 SQIVND, per germline (reference sequence). V was shortened by 7 bases and J by 2 bases, with 5 bases between the two germline ends. The CDR3: CASTANYGYTF. In DNA form, the CDR3 reads TGTGCCAGTACAGCGAACTATGGCTACACCTTC. Drawing the rest from reference TRBV19 and TRBJ1-2, the complete variable domain is DGGITQSPKYLFRKEGQNVTLSCEQNLNHDAMYWYRQDPGQGLRLIYYSQIVNDFQKGDIAEGYSVSREKKESFPLTVTSAQKNPTAFYLCASTANYGYTFGSGTRLTVV.

The rearrangement uses TRBV30 and TRBJ1-2; TRBD1 matches at 8 bases. The CDR3 spans 15 residues. Trimming took 1 base from V and 7 from J; bases not matched to a gene: 11. The V gene's germline CDR1 is GTSNPN and CDR2 SVGIG (reference sequence). Here the CDR3 reads CAWSAPDRGYFGYTF. The DNA of the CDR3 is TGTGCCTGGAGTGCTCCCGACAGGGGATATTTTGGCTACACCTTC.

This sequence joins TRBV7-3 and TRBJ1-2, with 7 bases aligning to TRBD1. The CDR3 has 13 residues. The V gene end was trimmed by 0 bases and the J gene end by 6 bases; junction bases not matched to a gene: 1. Per the germline V gene, CDR1 is SGHTA and CDR2 is FQGTGA. The CDR3 DNA is TGTGCCAGCAGCTTAACAGGGGGCAATGGCTACACCTTC. This codes for CASSLTGGNGYTF.

The CDR3 sequence: CASSLTFYQGGATEAFF. In DNA, the CDR3 is TGTGCCAGCAGCTTAACTTTTTATCAGGGGGGTGCTACTGAAGCTTTCTTT. V usage is TRBV7-3 and J usage is TRBJ1-1, with 7 bases identical to TRBD1. Germline-derived CDR1 and CDR2 are SGHTA and FQGTGA. V dropped 0 bases and J dropped 5; count of bases not matched to a gene: 12. There are 17 residues in the CDR3.

The V call is TRBV4-3, the J call TRBJ1-5, with 7 bases fitting TRBD1. With V trimmed by 4 bases and J by 0 bases, 3 bases remained unmatched. Germline V gives CDR1 LGHNA, CDR2 YSLEER. There are 15 residues in the CDR3. Here the CDR3 DNA reads TGCGCCAGCAGCCTGGGACAGACTAGCAATCAGCCCCAGCATTTT. The encoded protein is CASSLGQTSNQPQHF.

The CDR3 is CASSYMTVQPQHF. In DNA form, the CDR3 reads TGTGCCAGCAGTTATATGACAGTGCAGCCCCAGCATTTT. The V and J genes are TRBV6-2 or TRBV6-3 and TRBJ1-5; weak D call: TRBD1 (5 bases). The V end was cut by 3 bases, the J end by 7 bases, with 10 bases between. CDR3 length: 13 residues. Germline values: CDR1 MNHEY, CDR2 SVGEGT.

This sequence joins TRBV5-1 and TRBJ1-6, with 7 positions matching TRBD1. This CDR3 has 14 residues. Looked up from germline, CDR1 is SGHRS and CDR2 is YFSETQ. V was pared by 2 bases and J by 10 bases, with 6 bases of the junction left unmatched. CDR3 DNA: TGCGCCAGCAGCTTCCTTGACAGGGAGTCACCCCTCCACTTT. Its translation: CASSFLDRESPLHF.

The V and J genes are TRBV3-1 (or the pseudogene TRBV3-2) and TRBJ1-6; the D gene is possibly TRBD1 (5 bases). In germline, CDR1 is LGHDT, CDR2 YNNKEL (reference sequence). CDR3 length: 16 residues. With 1 base removed from V and 6 bases from J, the gap between germline ends came to 13 bases. The CDR3 DNA sequence: TGTGCCAGCAGCCAAGGTTACTCGGGACTTAATTCACCCCTCCACTTT. It codes for CASSQGYSGLNSPLHF.

V gene TRBV9 combines with J gene TRBJ2-3; 8 nucleotides agree with TRBD1. The CDR3 has 14 amino acids. After removal of 2 bases from V and 6 bases from J, the junction contained 5 bases not matched to a gene. Germline loops: CDR1 SGDLS, CDR2 YYNGEE. The CDR3 loop reads CASSVLTGADTQYF. The CDR3 coding sequence is TGTGCCAGCAGCGTGTTGACAGGGGCGGATACGCAGTATTTT. The full variable domain, with the rest looked up from reference TRBV9 and TRBJ2-3, is DSGVTQTPKHLITATGQRVTLRCSPRSGDLSVYWYQQSLDQGLQFLIQYYNGEERAKGNILERFSAQQFPDLHSELNLSSLELGDSALYFCASSVLTGADTQYFGPGTRLTVL.

The chain employs TRBV4-3 and TRBJ2-4; 12 bases map to TRBD2. The CDR3 is 18 amino acids. CDR1 is LGHNA and CDR2 is YSLEER in the germline V gene. The V segment lost 0 bases and the J segment 6 bases; nucleotides outside the gene matches: 9. The DNA for the CDR3 is TGCGCCAGCAGCCAAGATCGGACTAGCGGGGAGGCTACAAACATTCAGTACTTC. Translated, it gives CASSQDRTSGEATNIQYF.

The chain has TRBV3-1 (or the pseudogene TRBV3-2) and TRBJ1-3; tentative D call: TRBD1 (6 bases). V was cut by 6 bases and J by 5 bases, with 20 bases left in between. The CDR3 is made up of 16 amino acids. The germline CDR1 and CDR2 sequences are LGHDT and YNNKEL (reference sequence). DNA of the CDR3: TGTGCCAGCAGACCCACAGGGATTTCACAGAGAAACACCATATATTTT. It translates to CASRPTGISQRNTIYF.

The J gene is TRBJ2-1, the V gene TRBV2; no clear D gene. CDR3 size: 13 residues. Germline-derived CDR1 and CDR2 are SNHLY and FYNNEI. V was clipped by 2 bases and J by 5 bases, with 7 bases between them. The CDR3 loop is CASSEPLNNEQFF. As DNA, the CDR3 is TGTGCCAGCAGTGAACCCTTAAACAATGAGCAGTTCTTC.

This clone was observed a few times. The CDR3 protein is CASGLGTGGSYNSPLHF. The CDR3 DNA is TGTGCTAGTGGTTTGGGAACAGGGGGCTCCTATAATTCACCCCTCCACTTT. V and J are TRBV12-5 and TRBJ1-6; TRBD1 agrees at 8 bases. The CDR3 consists of 17 residues. Germline CDR1 and CDR2: LGHNT and FRNRAP. Unmatched junction bases numbered 2, after V lost 1 base and J lost 0 bases.

V is TRBV5-4 and J is TRBJ2-7; D perhaps matches TRBD1 (5 bases). Trimming took 4 bases from V and 6 from J, leaving 17 bases between them. This CDR3 is 14 amino acids long. Germline values: CDR1 SGHNT, CDR2 YYREEE (reference sequence). CDR3 sequence (DNA): TGTGCCAGCAGCGAACCCCCAGGGCAGGGCGAGCAGTACTTC. This sequence encodes CASSEPPGQGEQYF.